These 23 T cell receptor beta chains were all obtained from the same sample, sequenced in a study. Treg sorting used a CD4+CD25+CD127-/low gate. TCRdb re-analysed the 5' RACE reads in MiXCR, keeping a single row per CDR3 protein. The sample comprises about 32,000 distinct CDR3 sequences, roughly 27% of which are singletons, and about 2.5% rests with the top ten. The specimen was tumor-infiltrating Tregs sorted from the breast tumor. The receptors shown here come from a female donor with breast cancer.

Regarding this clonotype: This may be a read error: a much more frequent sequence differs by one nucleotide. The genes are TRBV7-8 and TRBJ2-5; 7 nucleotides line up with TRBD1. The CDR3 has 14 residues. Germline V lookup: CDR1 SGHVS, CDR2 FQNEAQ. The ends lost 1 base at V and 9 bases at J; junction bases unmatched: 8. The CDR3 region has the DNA TGTGCCAGCAGCTTAGACCGACAGGGCAAGGCCCAGTACTTC. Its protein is CASSLDRQGKAQYF.

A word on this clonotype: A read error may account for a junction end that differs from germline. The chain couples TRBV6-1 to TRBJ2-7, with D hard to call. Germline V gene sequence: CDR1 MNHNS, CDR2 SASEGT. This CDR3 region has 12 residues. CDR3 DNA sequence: TGTGCCAGCAGTGAATATGTCCACGAGCAGTGCTTC. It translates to CASSEYVHEQCF.

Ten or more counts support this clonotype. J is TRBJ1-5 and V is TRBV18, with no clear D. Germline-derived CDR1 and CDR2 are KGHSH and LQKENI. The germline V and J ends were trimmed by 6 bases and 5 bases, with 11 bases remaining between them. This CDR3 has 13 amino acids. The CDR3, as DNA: TGTGCCAGCTCTCCCAGGAGGGATCAGCCCCAGCATTTT. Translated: CASSPRRDQPQHF.

CDR3 residues: CASSLHRGEEPQHF. For the CDR3, the DNA is TGTGCCAGCAGTCTCCACAGGGGTGAAGAGCCCCAGCATTTT. This sequence joins TRBV28 and TRBJ1-5, with 7 bases aligning to TRBD1. J was trimmed by 8 bases and V by 5 bases; bases with no gene match: 9. Germline-derived CDR1 and CDR2 are MDHEN and SYDVKM. This CDR3 comprises 14 residues.

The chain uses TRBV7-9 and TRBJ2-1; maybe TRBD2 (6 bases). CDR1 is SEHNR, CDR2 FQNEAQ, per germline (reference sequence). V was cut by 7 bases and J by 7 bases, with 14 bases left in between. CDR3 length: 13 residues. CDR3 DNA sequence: TGTGCCAGCAAGATGGGACTCCGGAATGAGCAGTTCTTC. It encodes CASKMGLRNEQFF.

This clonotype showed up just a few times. The CDR3 sequence is CASGLVWGADTQYF. Written as DNA, the CDR3 is TGTGCTAGTGGTTTGGTATGGGGAGCAGATACGCAGTATTTT. The chain has TRBV12-5 and TRBJ2-3; weak D call: TRBD2 (5 bases). CDR1 and CDR2 from the germline V gene are LGHNT and FRNRAP. The V end lost 0 bases, the J end lost 4 bases, and 8 bases lay between the germline ends. There are 14 residues in the CDR3.

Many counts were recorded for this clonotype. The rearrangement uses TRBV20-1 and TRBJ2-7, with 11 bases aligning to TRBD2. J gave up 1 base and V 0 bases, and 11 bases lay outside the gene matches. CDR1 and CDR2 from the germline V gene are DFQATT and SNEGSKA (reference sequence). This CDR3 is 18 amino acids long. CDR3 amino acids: CSARDPMTSGAKSYEQYF. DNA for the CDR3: TGCAGTGCTAGAGACCCCATGACTAGCGGGGCTAAGTCCTACGAGCAGTACTTC.

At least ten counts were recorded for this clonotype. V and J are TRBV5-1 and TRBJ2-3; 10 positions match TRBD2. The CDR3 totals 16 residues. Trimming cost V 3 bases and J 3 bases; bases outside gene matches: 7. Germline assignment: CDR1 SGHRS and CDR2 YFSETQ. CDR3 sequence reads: CASSWGLALKTDTQYF. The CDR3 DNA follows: TGCGCCAGCAGCTGGGGACTAGCGTTAAAAACAGATACGCAGTATTTT.

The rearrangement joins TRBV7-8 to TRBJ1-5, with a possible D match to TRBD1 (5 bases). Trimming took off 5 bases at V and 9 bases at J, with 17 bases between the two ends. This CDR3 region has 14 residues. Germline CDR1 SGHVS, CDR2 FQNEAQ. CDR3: CASSPSRGFGPQHF. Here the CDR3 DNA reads TGTGCCAGCAGCCCTTCGCGGGGCTTCGGGCCCCAGCATTTT.

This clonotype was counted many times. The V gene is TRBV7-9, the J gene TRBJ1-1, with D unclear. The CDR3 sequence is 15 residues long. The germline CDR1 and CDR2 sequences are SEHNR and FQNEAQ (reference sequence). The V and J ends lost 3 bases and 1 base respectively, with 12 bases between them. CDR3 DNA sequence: TGTGCCAGCAGCTTGGGTTGGGAGAGGAACACTGAAGCTTTCTTT. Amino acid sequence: CASSLGWERNTEAFF. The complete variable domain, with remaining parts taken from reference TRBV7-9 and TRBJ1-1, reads DTGVSQNPRHKITKRGQNVTFRCDPISEHNRLYWYRQTLGQGPEFLTYFQNEAQLEKSRLLSDRFSAERPKGSFSTLEIQRTEQGDSAMYLCASSLGWERNTEAFFGQGTRLTVV.

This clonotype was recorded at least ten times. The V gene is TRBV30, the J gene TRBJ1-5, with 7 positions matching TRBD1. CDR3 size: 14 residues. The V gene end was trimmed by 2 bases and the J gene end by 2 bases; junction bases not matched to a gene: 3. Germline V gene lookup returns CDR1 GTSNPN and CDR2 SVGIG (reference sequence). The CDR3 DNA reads TGTGCCTGGAGTCTCGGGACAGGCAATCAGCCCCAGCATTTT. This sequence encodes CAWSLGTGNQPQHF.

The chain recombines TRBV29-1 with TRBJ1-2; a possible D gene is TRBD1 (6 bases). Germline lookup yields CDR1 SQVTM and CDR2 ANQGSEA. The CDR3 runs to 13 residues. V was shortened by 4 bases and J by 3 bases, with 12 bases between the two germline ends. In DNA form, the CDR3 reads TGCAGCGTTGCCACAGGGCAGGACTATGGCTACACCTTC. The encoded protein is CSVATGQDYGYTF.

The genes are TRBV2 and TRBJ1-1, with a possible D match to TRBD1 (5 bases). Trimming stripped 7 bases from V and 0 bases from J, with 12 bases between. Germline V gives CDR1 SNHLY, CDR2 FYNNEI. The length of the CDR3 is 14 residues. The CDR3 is CASKGRGLNTEAFF. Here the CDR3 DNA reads TGTGCCAGCAAGGGACGGGGCTTGAACACTGAAGCTTTCTTT.

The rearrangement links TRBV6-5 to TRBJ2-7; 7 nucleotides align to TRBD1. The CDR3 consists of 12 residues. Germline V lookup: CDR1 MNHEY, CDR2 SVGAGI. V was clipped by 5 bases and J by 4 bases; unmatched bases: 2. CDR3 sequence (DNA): TGTGCCAGCAGTCAGACAGGGTACGAGCAGTACTTC. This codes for CASSQTGYEQYF.

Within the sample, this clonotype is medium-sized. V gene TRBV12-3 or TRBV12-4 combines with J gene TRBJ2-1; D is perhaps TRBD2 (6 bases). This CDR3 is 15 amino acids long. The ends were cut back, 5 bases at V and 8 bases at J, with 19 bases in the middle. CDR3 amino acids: CASSTRDLNNYEQFF. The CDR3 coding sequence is TGTGCCAGCAGTACTCGGGACTTAAACAATTATGAGCAGTTCTTC.

CDR3 residues: CASSPRTGRTGELFF. CDR3 sequence (DNA): TGTGCCAGCAGCCCCAGGACAGGGCGGACCGGGGAGCTGTTTTTT. The chain combines TRBV11-2 with TRBJ2-2, with TRBD1 identical over 8 bases. Germline CDR1 SGHAT, CDR2 FQNNGV. The CDR3 runs to 15 residues. With 5 bases clipped from V and 5 bases from J, the junction kept 7 bases outside the gene matches.

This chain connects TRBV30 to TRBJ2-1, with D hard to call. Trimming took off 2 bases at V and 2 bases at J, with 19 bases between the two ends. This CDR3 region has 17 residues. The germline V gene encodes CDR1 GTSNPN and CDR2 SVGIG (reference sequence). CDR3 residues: CAWSKPPVVRTYNEQFF. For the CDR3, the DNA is TGTGCCTGGAGTAAACCCCCAGTAGTTAGGACCTACAATGAGCAGTTCTTC. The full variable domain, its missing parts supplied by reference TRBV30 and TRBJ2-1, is SQTIHQWPATLVQPVGSPLSLECTVEGTSNPNLYWYRQAAGRGLQLLFYSVGIGQISSEVPQNLSASRPQDRQFILSSKKLLLSDSGFYLCAWSKPPVVRTYNEQFFGPGTRLTVL.

The CDR3 sequence: CASKREHRRTYNEQFF. For the CDR3, the DNA is TGTGCCAGCAAAAGGGAACATCGGCGCACCTACAATGAGCAGTTCTTC. This sequence joins TRBV6-1 and TRBJ2-1; D gene uncertain. V lost 7 bases and J 2 bases, leaving 18 bases between the germline ends. The CDR3 covers 16 residues. The V gene's germline CDR1 is MNHNS and CDR2 SASEGT.

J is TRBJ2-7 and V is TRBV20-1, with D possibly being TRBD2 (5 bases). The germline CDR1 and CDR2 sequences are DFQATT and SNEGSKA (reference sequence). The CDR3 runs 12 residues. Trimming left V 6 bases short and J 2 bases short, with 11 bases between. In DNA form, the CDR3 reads TGCAGTGCAGCTGAGGGTCCCTACGAGCAGTACTTC. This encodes CSAAEGPYEQYF.

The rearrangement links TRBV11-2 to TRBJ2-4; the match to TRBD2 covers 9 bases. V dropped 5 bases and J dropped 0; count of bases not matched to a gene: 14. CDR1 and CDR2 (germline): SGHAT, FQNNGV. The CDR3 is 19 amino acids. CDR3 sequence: CASSPPLGSSGVAKNIQYF. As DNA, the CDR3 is TGTGCCAGCAGCCCCCCATTGGGTTCTAGCGGGGTAGCCAAAAACATTCAGTACTTC.

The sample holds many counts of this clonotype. The CDR3 reads CSAREDTSSYNEQFF. In DNA form, the CDR3 reads TGCAGTGCTAGAGAGGACACGAGCTCCTACAATGAGCAGTTCTTC. V and J are TRBV20-1 and TRBJ2-1; possible D gene TRBD1, 5 bases. CDR1 is DFQATT, CDR2 SNEGSKA, per germline (reference sequence). The CDR3 sequence is 15 residues long. The V gene lost 0 bases and the J gene lost 0 bases, with 9 bases spanning the gap.

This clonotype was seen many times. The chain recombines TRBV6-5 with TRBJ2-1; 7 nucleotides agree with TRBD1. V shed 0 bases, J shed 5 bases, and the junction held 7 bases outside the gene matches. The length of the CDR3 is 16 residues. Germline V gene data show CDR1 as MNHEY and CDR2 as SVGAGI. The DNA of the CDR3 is TGTGCCAGCAGTTACTCGATGGGGACAGATAACAATGAGCAGTTCTTC. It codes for CASSYSMGTDNNEQFF.

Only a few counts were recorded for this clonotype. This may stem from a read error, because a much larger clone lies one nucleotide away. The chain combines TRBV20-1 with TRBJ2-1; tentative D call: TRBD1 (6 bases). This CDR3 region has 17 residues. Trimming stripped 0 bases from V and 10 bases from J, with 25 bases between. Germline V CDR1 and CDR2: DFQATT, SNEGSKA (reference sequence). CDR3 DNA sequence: TGCAGTGCTAGAGATCCGAGGTTAGGGCGGGTGCAGGGGGAGCAGTTCTTC. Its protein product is CSARDPRLGRVQGEQFF.